This T cell receptor beta chain derives from a study of cytomegalovirus exposure and HLA in healthy donors. Germline loops: CDR1 SGHKS, CDR2 YYEKEE (reference sequence). J was trimmed by 4 bases and V by 1 base; bases with no gene match: 11. The CDR3 sequence is 18 residues long. Both 60 Vbeta primers and 13 Jbeta primers went into the PCR. The repertoire was sequenced with immunoSEQ multiplex PCR; TCRdb's copy has only in-frame clones and lacks some. Among some 150,000 clones, roughly 80% were seen once, and the ten largest hold around 6.7%. This sequence originates from a woman under 40 in good health and CMV-seropositive. V and J are TRBV5-5 and TRBJ2-7, with 13 nucleotides matching TRBD2. The sequencing sample was made of PBMCs. The DNA for the CDR3 is TGTGCCAGCAGCTTGAGAGGAACTAGCGGGGGGGCCTCGTACGAGCAGTACTTC. Protein sequence: CASSLRGTSGGASYEQYF. Full variable domain (remainder filled in from reference TRBV5-5 and TRBJ2-7): DAGVTQSPTHLIKTRGQQVTLRCSPISGHKSVSWYQQVLGQGPQFIFQYYEKEERGRGNFPDRFSARQFPNYSSELNVNALLLGDSALYLCASSLRGTSGGASYEQYFGPGTRLTVT.